The clone carrying this T cell receptor beta chain was seen a few times. The sample belongs to a study of blood T cell repertoires in COVID-19. In the study's own analysis: Cell counts per sample came from amplifying reference gene primers. Generated by immunoSEQ multiplex PCR, the TCRdb table keeps only in-frame clones and is missing some. V, J and clone size derive from that table, while D and trimming were established from the DNA sequence. The sample lists more than 200,000 clones, approximately 80% occurring once. Sequenced material: peripheral blood. The receptor's source is a middle-aged man with acute or convalescent COVID-19.

In nucleotides, the CDR3 is TGTGCCAGCAGTACCTCCGGGACTAGCGGGGGGAATGAGCAGTTCTTC. It codes for CASSTSGTSGGNEQFF. The rearrangement joins TRBV27 to TRBJ2-1; 15 bases are a match to TRBD2. J was trimmed by 7 bases and V by 5 bases; bases with no gene match: 6. The CDR3 runs to 16 residues. The germline V gene encodes CDR1 MNHEY and CDR2 SMNVEV (reference sequence).